This T cell receptor beta chain was captured in a study of blood T cell repertoires in COVID-19. Study details: Specimens from acute and convalescent COVID-19 originated in the United States, Italy and Spain. Sources were T cells, B-cell-depleted T cells, or PBMCs; the material itself was cDNA or gDNA.

Authors' methods: Using reference gene primer amplification, nucleated cell counts were estimated. Libraries were prepared by immunoSEQ multiplex PCR; TCRdb keeps only in-frame clonotypes and omits some of them. That table supplies the V and J calls and clone size; D and trimming were determined from the DNA. The sample lists 50,000 to 55,000 clones; roughly 89% were seen once. The CDR3 length is 15 residues. Per germline, CDR1 SGHRS and CDR2 YFSETQ. Trimming cost V 4 bases and J 4 bases; bases outside gene matches: 7. Sequenced input: peripheral blood. This TCR came from a man between 60 and 70 years old with active COVID-19. This chain uses TRBV5-1 with TRBJ2-7; 11 nucleotides align to TRBD2. The CDR3 DNA follows: TGCGCCAGCAGCGATGTGACTAGCGGGACATACGAGCAGTACTTC. As protein: CASSDVTSGTYEQYF. The full variable domain, its missing parts supplied by reference TRBV5-1 and TRBJ2-7, is KAGVTQTPRYLIKTRGQQVTLSCSPISGHRSVSWYQQTPGQGLQFLFEYFSETQRNKGNFPGRFSGRQFSNSRSEMNVSTLELGDSALYLCASSDVTSGTYEQYFGPGTRLTVT.